This TCR beta chain came from a study of blood T cells in healthy people across ages (dated by TCRdb to about 2015). For the wider study: In model experiments, roughly one uniquely barcoded TCR beta cDNA molecule per two T cells was captured by template switching. Age-related changes in TCR beta repertoire diversity were measured in the study by deep sequencing normalized with unique cDNA molecular identifiers. The donors were divided into four age groups: young (average around 17 years), middle-aged (around 41), aged (under 70) and long-lived (82). To avoid experimental bias, donors of different ages were spread randomly across the sequencing lanes. The study analyzed two additional independent replicas of 1 million unique cDNA reads from the same blood draw for two donors, one aged 18 to 29 and one aged 80 or older.

The roughly 39 donors, aged about 6 to 95 years, were systemically healthy Caucasian individuals from Russia. Roughly 9.5 milliliters of peripheral blood were drawn from each donor into EDTA-treated Vacutainer tubes. Ficoll-Paque density-gradient centrifugation was used to isolate PBMCs, with at least 7 million obtained per sample. Total RNA was extracted from PBMCs with Trizol reagent, with at least 6 micrograms obtained per sample. Naive CD45RAhigh/CD27high T cell percentages were measured by flow cytometry on a PBMC aliquot from every donor. Overall results and qualifications from the work: Because donor CMV infection status was unknown, age-related changes in expanded clonotypes were potentially confounded. As age increased, observed TCR beta diversity per million T cells dropped in a roughly linear way, and a significant reduction was already evident by age 40. Estimates of total diversity from one million sequenced T cells were regarded as lower bounds and underestimates. There was a strong correlation between observed TCR beta diversity and the percentage of naive T cells measured by flow cytometry. Since profiling was done on bulk unsorted PBMCs, naive and antigen-experienced compartments could not be conclusively compared. The long-lived group showed more naive CD4+ T cells, fewer expanded clones and increased TCR diversity than the aged group, suggesting age selection.

The CDR3 covers 18 residues, taking in both the cysteine and the phenylalanine. Left in the record is the CDR3 DNA by itself, 54 bases read in frame from the first base. The CDR1 and CDR2 encoded by the germline V gene (reference sequence) are SGHKS and YYEKEE. Trimming leaves V shorter by 7 bases and J shorter by 5 bases, with the junction holding 20 bases beyond the gene matches. This clonotype showed up just a few times. Its antigen target is currently unknown. Base quality data are lacking; no much larger clone is found one base away. The library was obtained by 5' RACE. Sequencing was performed on an Illumina HiSeq 2500. A second PCR of roughly 6 to 12 cycles was performed with a sample-barcoded 5' primer and a J-beta primer mix. A template-switch 5' adaptor carrying 12 random nucleotides introduced a unique molecular identifier onto each TCR beta cDNA molecule. At least 2.5 million CDR3-containing paired-end reads were obtained from each sample. All of the RNA was converted into first-strand cDNA using the Mint cDNA synthesis kit, with a TRBC-specific oligonucleotide serving as the primer. All cDNA was treated with uracil-DNA glycosylase and then went through a first 18-cycle PCR with the universal primers M1SS and BC2_uni_R. The published analysis was carried out like this. For normalization, 1 million high-quality reads, each with a distinct molecular identifier, were randomly selected from each sample. Instead of being binned into consensus sequences, reads that shared molecular identifiers were thrown out. MiTCR, set to a Q25 quality threshold and the strictest error-elimination algorithm, was used for CDR3 identification, clonotype clustering and error correction. A nonparametric unseen species model with Euler transformation was used to estimate a lower bound on total TCR beta diversity. TCRdb reran the public reads through fastp at Q25 and MiXCR, keeping productive beta chains. Rows with a matching CDR3 protein are joined into one entry that keeps the most common DNA and genes. These V and J calls are TCRdb output, not the study's own analysis. Within this sample are roughly 2 million distinct CDR3 sequences, with 49% of them counted one time only. The ten largest clones add up to less than 2.5% of the sample.

Recombination connected TRBV5-5 to TRBJ2-5, and 10 bases in between align with TRBD1. The sample taken for sequencing was blood. The receptor comes from a middle-aged woman in good health. The CDR3: CASGPGPKTGGKLETQYF. The DNA sequence is TGTGCCAGCGGCCCGGGCCCTAAGACAGGGGGCAAGTTGGAGACCCAGTACTTC.